What follows are 29 T cell receptor beta chains derived from one specimen sequenced in a study of blood T cell repertoires in COVID-19. Assay: immunoSEQ multiplex PCR; the TCRdb copy retains only in-frame clones and omits some. Counted here are about 280,000 clones, roughly nine tenths occurring once; the ten biggest clones make up about 6.1%. Input material: PBMCs or T cells enriched from blood (not recorded which). These receptors all stem from a woman aged 40 to 50 who had recovered from COVID-19.

This clone was seen once. The chain couples TRBV5-1 to TRBJ1-2; a possible D gene is TRBD1 (6 bases). CDR3 size: 16 residues. V lost 1 base and J lost 6, with 19 bases in between. CDR1 is SGHRS, CDR2 YFSETQ, per germline. The DNA of the CDR3 is TGCGCCAGCAGCTTGTTCTCGCCCAGGGGACACCATGGCTACACCTTC. Encoded protein: CASSLFSPRGHHGYTF.

The chain links TRBV20-1 to TRBJ2-3; D is unresolved. Germline CDR1 and CDR2: DFQATT and SNEGSKA (reference sequence). The length of the CDR3 is 13 residues. V gave up 3 bases and J gave up 4 bases, with 11 bases separating them. CDR3 sequence: CSASNAQADTQYF. CDR3 coding DNA: TGCAGTGCTAGTAATGCTCAGGCAGATACGCAGTATTTT.

The chain joins TRBV28 to TRBJ1-2; D is perhaps TRBD1 (5 bases). This CDR3 has 13 amino acids. The V gene's germline CDR1 is MDHEN and CDR2 SYDVKM. The V end was cut by 6 bases, the J end by 5 bases, with 13 bases between. The CDR3 nucleotides read TGTGCCAGCAGCCGGTATAGGGGATATGGCTACACCTTC. Residues: CASSRYRGYGYTF.

The chain is built from TRBV7-2 and TRBJ2-1; 9 nucleotides match TRBD2. This CDR3 spans 16 amino acids. J gave up 6 bases and V 1 base, and 7 bases lay outside the gene matches. Germline CDR1 reads SGHTA; CDR2 reads FQGNSA. As DNA, the CDR3 is TGTGCCAGCAGCTTAGAACTGAGCGGGAGGAGCAATGAGCAGTTCTTC. Protein sequence: CASSLELSGRSNEQFF.

The chain carries TRBV14 and TRBJ2-3, with TRBD2 matching over 13 bases. The CDR3 length is 15 residues. Germline CDR1 and CDR2: SGHDN and FVKESK. The trim removed 7 bases at V and 4 bases at J, leaving 5 bases unmatched. The CDR3 DNA is TGTGCCAGCACACTAGCGGGAGGGCCAGCAGATACGCAGTATTTT. Its protein product is CASTLAGGPADTQYF.

The chain recombines TRBV4-3 with TRBJ2-7; possible D gene TRBD1, 7 bases. The germline V gene encodes CDR1 LGHNA and CDR2 YSLEER. V dropped 5 bases and J dropped 7 bases, with 21 bases sitting between them. The CDR3 covers 15 residues. The CDR3 protein is CASSFKPAGGMEQYF. CDR3 bases: TGCGCCAGCAGCTTCAAACCAGCAGGGGGGATGGAGCAGTACTTC.

J is TRBJ2-4 and V is TRBV11-1; D possibly corresponds to TRBD1 (5 bases). Trimming removed 7 bases from V and 0 bases from J, with 13 bases in between. The CDR3 consists of 15 residues. Germline values: CDR1 SGHAT, CDR2 FQDESV (reference sequence). As DNA, the CDR3 is TGTGCCAGCACCGAGACTGACAGAGCCAAAAACATTCAGTACTTC. Its translation: CASTETDRAKNIQYF.

V usage is TRBV18 and J usage is TRBJ2-7, with TRBD2 matching 8 bases. The CDR3 totals 14 residues. Germline CDR1 and CDR2: KGHSH and LQKENI. J was trimmed by 6 bases and V by 4 bases; bases with no gene match: 8. CDR3 DNA: TGTGCCAGCTCACTGGCTAGCCGGGAGGGCGAGCAGTACTTC. Translation: CASSLASREGEQYF.

A single count supports this clone. The rearrangement uses TRBV7-2 and TRBJ2-7; tentatively, D is TRBD2 (6 bases). CDR1 and CDR2 (germline): SGHTA, FQGNSA. The CDR3 consists of 14 residues. Trimming removed 5 bases from V and 3 bases from J, with 14 bases in between. The CDR3 DNA is TGTGCCAGCAGCCCAGGAACTAGCATCTACGAGCAGTACTTC. Protein: CASSPGTSIYEQYF.

The rearrangement links TRBV19 to TRBJ1-5, with unresolved D. Per germline, CDR1 LNHDA and CDR2 SQIVND (reference sequence). With 3 bases removed from V and 3 bases from J, the gap between germline ends came to 12 bases. The CDR3 length is 15 residues. In DNA form, the CDR3 reads TGTGCCAGTAGTATCGGGTTTATAATCAATCAGCCCCAGCATTTT. As protein: CASSIGFIINQPQHF. Combining the CDR3 with reference TRBV19 and TRBJ1-5 gives the whole variable domain DGGITQSPKYLFRKEGQNVTLSCEQNLNHDAMYWYRQDPGQGLRLIYYSQIVNDFQKGDIAEGYSVSREKKESFPLTVTSAQKNPTAFYLCASSIGFIINQPQHFGDGTRLSIL.

The genes are TRBV2 and TRBJ1-2; maybe TRBD1 (6 bases). CDR1 and CDR2 from the germline V gene are SNHLY and FYNNEI. The CDR3 contains 13 residues. V was shortened by 4 bases and J by 7 bases, with 13 bases between the two germline ends. The CDR3 here is CASSVRGGAGYTF. The CDR3, as DNA: TGTGCCAGCAGTGTTAGGGGGGGAGCTGGCTACACCTTC.

This chain joins TRBV5-6 and TRBJ2-3, with TRBD1 matching 10 bases. This CDR3 contains 16 residues. Germline-derived CDR1 and CDR2 are SGHDT and YYEEEE. The trim removed 4 bases at V and 0 bases at J, leaving 5 bases unmatched. The CDR3 region is CASSPLGQGSTDTQYF. CDR3 in DNA: TGTGCCAGCAGCCCTTTGGGACAGGGGAGCACAGATACGCAGTATTTT.

This chain links TRBV3-1 (or the pseudogene TRBV3-2) with TRBJ2-1; D perhaps matches TRBD2 (6 bases). Between the trimmed V and J ends, which lost 0 bases and 0 bases, there was a span of 12 bases. Germline-derived CDR1 and CDR2 are LGHDT and YNNKEL (reference sequence). This CDR3 has 17 amino acids. CDR3 sequence: CASSQENTSLSYNEQFF. The CDR3 DNA follows: TGTGCCAGCAGCCAAGAAAACACTAGCCTCTCCTACAATGAGCAGTTCTTC.

V gene TRBV23-1 combines with J gene TRBJ2-2; 11 nucleotides align to TRBD1. TRBV23-1 is given ORF status, its function remaining uncertain. CDR3 size: 14 residues. J was trimmed by 3 bases and V by 7 bases; bases with no gene match: 1. The CDR3 region has the DNA TGCGCCAGCAAGGGACAGGGGGACACCGGGGAGCTGTTTTTT. Its protein is CASKGQGDTGELFF.

This chain uses TRBV4-3 with TRBJ1-2; maybe TRBD1 (6 bases). The CDR3 has 16 residues. With 1 base removed from V and 8 bases from J, the gap between germline ends came to 20 bases. The germline V gene has CDR1 LGHNA and CDR2 YSLEER. The CDR3 nucleotides read TGCGCCAGCAGCCAAGCCAGCTCAGCAGGGGCCCGGGGCTACACCTTC. Amino acid sequence: CASSQASSAGARGYTF.

V and J are TRBV6-5 and TRBJ2-6; no firm D call. The CDR3 has 16 residues. Deletions cut 0 bases from V and 0 bases from J, with 6 bases between. CDR1 is MNHEY and CDR2 is SVGAGI in the germline V gene. The chain's CDR3 is CASSYSRVSGANVLTF. The CDR3, as DNA: TGTGCCAGCAGTTACTCGAGAGTCTCTGGGGCCAACGTCCTGACTTTC.

V usage is TRBV7-2 and J usage is TRBJ2-7; the D gene is possibly TRBD2 (5 bases). V lost 1 base to trimming and J lost 4 bases, with 14 bases between them. Germline loops: CDR1 SGHTA, CDR2 FQGNSA. The CDR3 loop spans 15 amino acids. The CDR3 nucleotides read TGTGCCAGCAGCTTAGTATCCGGGATCAGGTACGAGCAGTACTTC. Translated: CASSLVSGIRYEQYF.

This clone was detected a few times. This chain joins TRBV1 and TRBJ2-1; the table's D call, TRBD2, was not checked against the DNA. TRBV1 is a listed pseudogene. The CDR3 is 17 amino acids. The CDR3: CTSSHRPGGSSYNEQFF. In nucleotides, the CDR3 is TGCACCAGCAGCCATCGACCTGGGGGGAGCTCCTACAATGAGCAGTTCTTC.

V is TRBV29-1 and J is TRBJ2-7, with D tentatively TRBD2 (7 bases). The germline V gene has CDR1 SQVTM and CDR2 ANQGSEA. V was pared by 5 bases and J by 4 bases, with 15 bases between. This CDR3 is 13 amino acids long. The CDR3 loop is CSVNGRGGYEQYF. The DNA of the CDR3 is TGCAGCGTTAACGGCAGGGGAGGGTACGAGCAGTACTTC.

The chain has TRBV19 and TRBJ1-4, with D hard to call. This CDR3 is 14 amino acids long. Germline lookup yields CDR1 LNHDA and CDR2 SQIVND (reference sequence). Trimming took 6 bases from V and 6 from J, leaving 14 bases between them. The CDR3 DNA reads as TGTGCCAGTAGGGTGACACCCTCCTATGAAAAACTGTTTTTT. Translating gives CASRVTPSYEKLFF.

The genes are TRBV6-1 and TRBJ2-4; 13 bases line up with TRBD2. This CDR3 is built from 14 residues. V was pared by 3 bases and J by 9 bases, with 2 bases of the junction left unmatched. Germline values: CDR1 MNHNS, CDR2 SASEGT. The CDR3 DNA sequence: TGTGCCAGCAGTGACACTAGCGGGAGGGGCATTCAGTACTTC. It is translated as CASSDTSGRGIQYF.

J is TRBJ2-3 and V is TRBV7-2; D is possibly TRBD2 (6 bases). CDR1 SGHTA and CDR2 FQGNSA come from the germline V gene. The V end lost 1 base, the J end lost 1 base, and 12 bases lay between the germline ends. The CDR3 has 16 residues. The CDR3 nucleotides read TGTGCCAGCAGCTTAGGGGGGAGCGGGCGCACAGATACGCAGTATTTT. The encoded protein is CASSLGGSGRTDTQYF.

The V call is TRBV19, the J call TRBJ2-1; TRBD2 aligns across 14 bases. CDR3 length: 19 amino acids. Germline CDR1 reads LNHDA; CDR2 reads SQIVND (reference sequence). J lost 7 bases, V lost 6 bases, and 17 bases had no gene match. CDR3 residues: CASSHETSGRAFGGNEQFF. Written as DNA, the CDR3 is TGTGCCAGTAGCCACGAGACTAGCGGGAGGGCCTTCGGAGGGAATGAGCAGTTCTTC.

The chain employs TRBV5-6 and TRBJ2-3; D possibly corresponds to TRBD1 (6 bases). The CDR3 runs 13 residues. Germline loops: CDR1 SGHDT, CDR2 YYEEEE. V lost 4 bases, J lost 7 bases, and 13 bases lay in between. This chain's CDR3 is CASSLGQSNTQYF. The CDR3 DNA is TGTGCCAGCAGCCTTGGACAGTCCAATACGCAGTATTTT.

V usage is TRBV30 and J usage is TRBJ2-7, with TRBD2 matching over 15 bases. The V and J ends lost 0 bases and 0 bases, in that order; junction bases with no gene match: 6. This CDR3 contains 18 residues. Germline values: CDR1 GTSNPN, CDR2 SVGIG (reference sequence). The CDR3 loop reads CAWSVWTSGRGTSYEQYF. For the CDR3, the DNA is TGTGCCTGGAGTGTATGGACTAGCGGGAGGGGCACCTCCTACGAGCAGTACTTC.

The J gene is TRBJ2-2, the V gene TRBV2; no reliable D call. Per the germline V gene, CDR1 is SNHLY and CDR2 is FYNNEI. With 3 bases removed from V and 5 bases from J, the gap between germline ends came to 16 bases. The CDR3 extends over 16 amino acids. As DNA, the CDR3 is TGTGCCAGCAGTGAGAGACCGAGTCCCGGGACCGGGGAGCTGTTTTTT. This gives the protein CASSERPSPGTGELFF.

The rearrangement joins TRBV14 to TRBJ1-1, with TRBD1 matching over 10 bases. This CDR3 is 14 amino acids long. With V trimmed by 4 bases and J by 5 bases, 4 bases remained unmatched. Germline CDR1 and CDR2: SGHDN and FVKESK. The CDR3 nucleotides are TGTGCCAGCAGCCGGACAGGGGGTGGAACTGAAGCTTTCTTT. It translates to CASSRTGGGTEAFF.

This sequence joins TRBV28 and TRBJ2-7; D possibly corresponds to TRBD2 (6 bases). This CDR3 is built from 12 residues. V was trimmed by 3 bases and J by 5 bases, leaving 8 bases between them. Per germline, CDR1 MDHEN and CDR2 SYDVKM. CDR3 nucleotide sequence: TGTGCCAGCAGTTTGCGGGACCACGAGCAGTACTTC. It yields the protein CASSLRDHEQYF.

V gene TRBV28 combines with J gene TRBJ1-1; weak D call: TRBD1 (6 bases). Germline loops: CDR1 MDHEN, CDR2 SYDVKM. This CDR3 is 14 amino acids long. Between the trimmed V and J ends, which lost 1 base and 8 bases, there was a span of 14 bases. The CDR3 DNA sequence: TGTGCCAGCAGTTTATTCGATCGGGGGGCGGAAGCTTTCTTT. Translated, it gives CASSLFDRGAEAFF.